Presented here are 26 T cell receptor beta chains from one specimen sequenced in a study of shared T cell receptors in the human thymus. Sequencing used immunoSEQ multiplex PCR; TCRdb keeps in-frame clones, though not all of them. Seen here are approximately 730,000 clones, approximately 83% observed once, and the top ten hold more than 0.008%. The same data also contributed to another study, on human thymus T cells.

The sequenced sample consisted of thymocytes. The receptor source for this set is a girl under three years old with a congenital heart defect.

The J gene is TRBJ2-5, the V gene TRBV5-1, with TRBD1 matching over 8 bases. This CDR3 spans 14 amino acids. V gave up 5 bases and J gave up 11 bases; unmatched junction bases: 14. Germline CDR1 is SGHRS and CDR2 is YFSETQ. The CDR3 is CASSKGTGDREQYF. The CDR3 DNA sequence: TGCGCCAGCAGTAAAGGGACAGGTGACCGGGAGCAGTACTTC.

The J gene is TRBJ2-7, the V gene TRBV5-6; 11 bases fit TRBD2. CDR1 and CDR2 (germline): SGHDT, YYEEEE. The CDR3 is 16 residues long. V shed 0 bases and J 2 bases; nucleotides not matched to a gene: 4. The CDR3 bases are TGTGCCAGCAGCTTGGGACTAGCGGGGAAAACCTACGAGCAGTACTTC. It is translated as CASSLGLAGKTYEQYF.

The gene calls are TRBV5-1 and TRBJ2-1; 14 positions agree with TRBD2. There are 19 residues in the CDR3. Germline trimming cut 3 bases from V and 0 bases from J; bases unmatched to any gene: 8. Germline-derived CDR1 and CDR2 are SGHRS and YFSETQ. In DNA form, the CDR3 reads TGCGCCAGCAGCTCACCGGGACTAGCGGGGGAAAGCTCCTACAATGAGCAGTTCTTC. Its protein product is CASSSPGLAGESSYNEQFF.

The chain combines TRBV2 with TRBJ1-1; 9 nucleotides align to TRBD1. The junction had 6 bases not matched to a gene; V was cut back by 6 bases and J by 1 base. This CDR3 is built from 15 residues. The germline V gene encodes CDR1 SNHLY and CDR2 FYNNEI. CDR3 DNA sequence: TGTGCCAGCAGCCCGGACAGGGGAAGGAACACTGAAGCTTTCTTT. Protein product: CASSPDRGRNTEAFF.

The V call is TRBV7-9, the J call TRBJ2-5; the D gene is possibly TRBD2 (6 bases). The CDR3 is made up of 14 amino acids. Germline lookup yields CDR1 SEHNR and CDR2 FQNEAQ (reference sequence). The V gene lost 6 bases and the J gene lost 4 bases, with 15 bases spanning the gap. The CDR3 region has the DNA TGTGCCAGCAGTCGGTGGGGGGATGGAGAGACCCAGTACTTC. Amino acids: CASSRWGDGETQYF.

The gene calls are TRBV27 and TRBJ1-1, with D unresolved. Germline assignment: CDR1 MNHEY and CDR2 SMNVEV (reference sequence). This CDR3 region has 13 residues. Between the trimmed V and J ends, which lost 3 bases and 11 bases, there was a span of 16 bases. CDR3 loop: CASSFDVGVVAFF. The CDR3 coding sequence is TGTGCCAGCAGTTTCGACGTCGGGGTTGTTGCTTTCTTT.

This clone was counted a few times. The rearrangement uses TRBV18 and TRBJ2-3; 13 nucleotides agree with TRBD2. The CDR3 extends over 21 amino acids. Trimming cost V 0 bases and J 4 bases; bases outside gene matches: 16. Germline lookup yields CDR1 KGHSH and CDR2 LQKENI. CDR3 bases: TGTGCCAGCTCACCACCCAGGTTGGAACTAGCGGGGGGGCCATCCGCAGATACGCAGTATTTT. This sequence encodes CASSPPRLELAGGPSADTQYF.

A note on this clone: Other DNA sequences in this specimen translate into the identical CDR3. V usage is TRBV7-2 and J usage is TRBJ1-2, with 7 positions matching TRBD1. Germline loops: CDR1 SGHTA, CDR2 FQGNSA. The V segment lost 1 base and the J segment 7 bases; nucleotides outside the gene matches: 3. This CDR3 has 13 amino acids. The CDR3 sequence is CASSLEGAGGYTF. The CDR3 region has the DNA TGTGCCAGCAGCTTAGAGGGGGCGGGTGGCTACACCTTC.

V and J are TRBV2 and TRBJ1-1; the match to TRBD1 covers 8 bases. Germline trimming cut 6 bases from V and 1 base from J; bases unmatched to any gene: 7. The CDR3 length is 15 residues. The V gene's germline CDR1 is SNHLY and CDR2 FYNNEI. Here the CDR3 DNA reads TGTGCCAGCAGCGCCGGGACAGGCACGAACACTGAAGCTTTCTTT. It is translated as CASSAGTGTNTEAFF.

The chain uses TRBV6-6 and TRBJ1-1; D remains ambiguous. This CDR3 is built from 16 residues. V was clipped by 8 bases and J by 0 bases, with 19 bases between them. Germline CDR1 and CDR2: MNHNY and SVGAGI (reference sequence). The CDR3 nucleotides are TGTGCCAGCCTCAAAGCAGGCGGGGATATGAACACTGAAGCTTTCTTT. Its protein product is CASLKAGGDMNTEAFF.

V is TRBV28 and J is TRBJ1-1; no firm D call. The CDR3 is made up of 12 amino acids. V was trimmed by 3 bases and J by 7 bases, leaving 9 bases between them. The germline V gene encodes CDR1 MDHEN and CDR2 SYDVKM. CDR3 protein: CASSFIGGEAFF. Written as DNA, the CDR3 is TGTGCCAGCAGTTTTATAGGAGGTGAAGCTTTCTTT.

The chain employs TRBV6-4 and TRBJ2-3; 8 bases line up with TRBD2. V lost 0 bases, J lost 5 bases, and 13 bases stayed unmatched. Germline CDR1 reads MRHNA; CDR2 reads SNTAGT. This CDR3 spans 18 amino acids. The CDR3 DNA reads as TGTGCCAGCAGTGACTCGGAGCGGGGGACATCAGGGGTAGATACGCAGTATTTT. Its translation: CASSDSERGTSGVDTQYF.

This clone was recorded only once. As DNA, the CDR3 is TGCGCCAGCAGCCAAGAGGGTGGAGAGTATCAGCCCCAGCATTTT. Protein product: CASSQEGGEYQPQHF. The rearrangement joins TRBV4-3 to TRBJ1-5; the D is unclear. Looked up from germline, CDR1 is LGHNA and CDR2 is YSLEER. V lost 0 bases, J lost 5 bases, and 11 bases lay in between. The CDR3 sequence is 15 residues long.

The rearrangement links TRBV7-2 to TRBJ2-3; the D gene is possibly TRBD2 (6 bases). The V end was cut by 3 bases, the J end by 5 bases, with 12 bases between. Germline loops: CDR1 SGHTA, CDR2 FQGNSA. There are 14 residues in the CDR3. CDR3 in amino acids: CASSFLRGKDTQYF. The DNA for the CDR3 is TGTGCCAGCAGCTTTCTGCGGGGTAAAGATACGCAGTATTTT.

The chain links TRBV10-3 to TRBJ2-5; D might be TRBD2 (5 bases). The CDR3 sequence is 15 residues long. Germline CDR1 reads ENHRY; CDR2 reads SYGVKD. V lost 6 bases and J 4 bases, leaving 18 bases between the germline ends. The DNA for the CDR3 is TGTGCCATCAGCTCGGACGGGCGGGTCTTAGAGACCCAGTACTTC. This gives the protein CAISSDGRVLETQYF.

CDR3 in amino acids: CAARTSGDQETQYF. As DNA, the CDR3 is TGTGCCGCCCGGACTAGCGGGGATCAAGAGACCCAGTACTTC. The genes are TRBV10-3 and TRBJ2-5, with 12 bases aligning to TRBD2. The CDR3 is 14 residues long. V was pared by 11 bases and J by 2 bases, with 6 bases of the junction left unmatched. Germline V lookup: CDR1 ENHRY, CDR2 SYGVKD.

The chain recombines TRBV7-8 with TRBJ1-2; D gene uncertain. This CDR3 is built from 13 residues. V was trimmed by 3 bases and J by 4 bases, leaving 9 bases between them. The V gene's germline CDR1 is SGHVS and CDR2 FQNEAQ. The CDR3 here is CASSFDISYGYTF. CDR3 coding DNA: TGTGCCAGCAGCTTTGACATTTCCTATGGCTACACCTTC.

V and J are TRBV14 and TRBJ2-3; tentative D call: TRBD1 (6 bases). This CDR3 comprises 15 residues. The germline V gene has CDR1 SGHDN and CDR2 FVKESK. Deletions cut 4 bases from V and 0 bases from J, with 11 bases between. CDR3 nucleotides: TGTGCCAGCAGCCTGGGGGCAACTAGCACAGATACGCAGTATTTT. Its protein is CASSLGATSTDTQYF.

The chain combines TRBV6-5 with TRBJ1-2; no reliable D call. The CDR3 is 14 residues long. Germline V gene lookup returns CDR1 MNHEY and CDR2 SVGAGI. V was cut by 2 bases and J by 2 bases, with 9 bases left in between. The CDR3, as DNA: TGTGCCAGCAGTTACGTCGCGGCAAACTATGGCTACACCTTC. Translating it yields CASSYVAANYGYTF.

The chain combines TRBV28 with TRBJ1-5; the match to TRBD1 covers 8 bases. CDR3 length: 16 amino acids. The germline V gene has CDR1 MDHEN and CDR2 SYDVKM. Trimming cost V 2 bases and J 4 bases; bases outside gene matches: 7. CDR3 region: CASSLGPQGANQPQHF. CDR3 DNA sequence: TGTGCCAGCAGTTTAGGGCCCCAGGGGGCAAATCAGCCCCAGCATTTT. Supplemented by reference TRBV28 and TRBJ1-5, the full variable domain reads DVKVTQSSRYLVKRTGEKVFLECVQDMDHENMFWYRQDPGLGLRLIYFSYDVKMKEKGDIPEGYSVSREKKERFSLILESASTNQTSMYLCASSLGPQGANQPQHFGDGTRLSIL.

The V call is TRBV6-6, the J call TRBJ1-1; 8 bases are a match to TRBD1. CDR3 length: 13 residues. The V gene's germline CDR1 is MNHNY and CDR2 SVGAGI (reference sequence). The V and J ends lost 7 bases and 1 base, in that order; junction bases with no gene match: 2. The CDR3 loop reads CASTTGGNTEAFF. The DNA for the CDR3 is TGTGCCAGCACCACAGGGGGGAACACTGAAGCTTTCTTT.

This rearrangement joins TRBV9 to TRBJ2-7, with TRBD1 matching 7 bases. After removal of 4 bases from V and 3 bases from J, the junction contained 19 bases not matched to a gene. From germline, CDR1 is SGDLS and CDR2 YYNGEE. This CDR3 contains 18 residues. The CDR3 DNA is TGTGCCAGCAGCTTCAGAAGTCCTCGACAGGGCCGATACTACGAGCAGTACTTC. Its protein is CASSFRSPRQGRYYEQYF.

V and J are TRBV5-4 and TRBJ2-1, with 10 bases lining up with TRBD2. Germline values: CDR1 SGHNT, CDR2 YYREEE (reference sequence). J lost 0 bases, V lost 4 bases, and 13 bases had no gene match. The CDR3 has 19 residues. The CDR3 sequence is CASSPSSGGLESSYNEQFF. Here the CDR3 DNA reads TGTGCCAGCAGCCCGAGTAGCGGGGGGCTCGAAAGCTCCTACAATGAGCAGTTCTTC.

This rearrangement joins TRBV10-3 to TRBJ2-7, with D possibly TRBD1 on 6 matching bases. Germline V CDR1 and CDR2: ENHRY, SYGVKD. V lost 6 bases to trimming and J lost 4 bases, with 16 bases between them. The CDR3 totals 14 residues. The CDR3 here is CAISAKTGIYEQYF. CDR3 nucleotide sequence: TGTGCCATCAGCGCAAAGACAGGAATATACGAGCAGTACTTC.

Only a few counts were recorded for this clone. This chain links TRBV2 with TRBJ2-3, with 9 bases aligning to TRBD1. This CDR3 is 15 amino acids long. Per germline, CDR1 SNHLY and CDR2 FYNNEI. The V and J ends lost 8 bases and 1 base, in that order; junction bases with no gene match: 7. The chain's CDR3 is CASGGTGWGTDTQYF. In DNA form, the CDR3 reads TGTGCCAGCGGGGGGACAGGGTGGGGCACAGATACGCAGTATTTT. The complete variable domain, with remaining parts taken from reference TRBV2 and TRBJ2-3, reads EPEVTQTPSHQVTQMGQEVILRCVPISNHLYFYWYRQILGQKVEFLVSFYNNEISEKSEIFDDQFSVERPDGSNFTLKIRSTKLEDSAMYFCASGGTGWGTDTQYFGPGTRLTVL.

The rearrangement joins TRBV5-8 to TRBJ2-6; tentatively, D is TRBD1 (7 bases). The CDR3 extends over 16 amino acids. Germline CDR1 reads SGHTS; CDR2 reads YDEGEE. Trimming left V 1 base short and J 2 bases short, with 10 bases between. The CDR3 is CASSLSGGTGANVLTF. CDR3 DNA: TGTGCCAGCAGCTTGTCAGGGGGGACTGGGGCCAACGTCCTGACTTTC.